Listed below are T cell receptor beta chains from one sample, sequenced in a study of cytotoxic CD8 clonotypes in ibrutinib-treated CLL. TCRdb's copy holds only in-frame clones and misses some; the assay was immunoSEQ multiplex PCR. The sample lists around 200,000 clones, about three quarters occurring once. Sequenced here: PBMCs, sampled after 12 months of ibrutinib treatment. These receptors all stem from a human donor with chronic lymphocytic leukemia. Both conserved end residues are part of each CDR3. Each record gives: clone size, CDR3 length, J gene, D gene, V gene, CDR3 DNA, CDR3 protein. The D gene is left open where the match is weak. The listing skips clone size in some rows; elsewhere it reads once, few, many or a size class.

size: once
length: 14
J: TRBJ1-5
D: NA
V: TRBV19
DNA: TGTGCCAGTAGTAGGCCCGGGGCTAGGCAGCCCCAGCATTTT
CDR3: CASSRPGARQPQHF

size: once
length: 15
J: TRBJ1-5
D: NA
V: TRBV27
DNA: TGTGCCAGCAGTCCCTGGGGAGGGGTAAGTCAGCCCCAGCATTTT
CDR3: CASSPWGGVSQPQHF

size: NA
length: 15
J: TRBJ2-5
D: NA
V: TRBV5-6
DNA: TGTGCCAGCACCCGTCCTCCCCTAGTTAGGGAGACCCAGTACTTC
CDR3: CASTRPPLVRETQYF

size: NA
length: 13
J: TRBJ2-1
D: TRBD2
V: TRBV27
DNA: TGTGCCAGCAGAAGACTAGCGGGGGACGAGCAGTTCTTC
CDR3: CASRRLAGDEQFF

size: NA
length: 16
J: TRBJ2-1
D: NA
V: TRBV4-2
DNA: TGTGCCAGCAGCCATATTTTCGAGGGTACCTACAATGAGCAGTTCTTC
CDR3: CASSHIFEGTYNEQFF

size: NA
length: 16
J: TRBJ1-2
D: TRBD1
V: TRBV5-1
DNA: TGCGCCAGCAGCTCAGCCGGGACAGGGGGCGGATATGGCTACACCTTC
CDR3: CASSSAGTGGGYGYTF

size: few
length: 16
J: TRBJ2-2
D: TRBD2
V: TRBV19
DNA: TGTGCCAGTAGCCGAACCGGGACTAGCTCTATCGGGGAGCTGTTTTTT
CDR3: CASSRTGTSSIGELFF

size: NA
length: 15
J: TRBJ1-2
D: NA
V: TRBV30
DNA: TGTGCCTGGAGTTCCGGAGTCGCACGGGACTATGGCTACACCTTC
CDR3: CAWSSGVARDYGYTF

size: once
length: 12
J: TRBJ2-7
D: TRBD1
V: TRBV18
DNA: TGTGCCAGCTCACGACAGGGTTGGGAGCAGTACTTC
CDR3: CASSRQGWEQYF

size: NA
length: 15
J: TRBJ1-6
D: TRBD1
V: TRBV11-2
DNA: TGTGCCAGCAGCGGACAGGGGCTGATCGGTTCACCCCTCCACTTT
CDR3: CASSGQGLIGSPLHF

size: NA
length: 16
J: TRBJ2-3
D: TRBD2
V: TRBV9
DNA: TGTGCCAGCAGCGCTTTTCCCGGGGGGGCCACAGATACGCAGTATTTT
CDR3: CASSAFPGGATDTQYF

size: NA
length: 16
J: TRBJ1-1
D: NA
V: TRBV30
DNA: TGTGCCTGGAGTGTACTCCTGGGGCACACGACCAATGAAGCTTTCTTT
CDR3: CAWSVLLGHTTNEAFF

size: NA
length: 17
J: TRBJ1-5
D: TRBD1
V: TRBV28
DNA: TGTGCCAGCAGTTTAATTGTGCAGGGGGCAGGCAATCAGCCCCAGCATTTT
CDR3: CASSLIVQGAGNQPQHF

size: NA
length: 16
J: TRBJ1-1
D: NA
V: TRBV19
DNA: TGTGCGATAAATCGTAAGGGAAGTGGCCTAGACACTGAAGCTTTCTTT
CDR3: CAINRKGSGLDTEAFF

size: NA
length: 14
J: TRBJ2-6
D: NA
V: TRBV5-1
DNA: TGCGCCAGCAGCGAGATCTCTGGGGCCAACGTCCTGACTTTC
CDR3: CASSEISGANVLTF

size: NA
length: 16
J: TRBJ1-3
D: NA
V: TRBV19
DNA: TGTGCCAGTAGTATCGGGGGCAGGGGTTACGGAAACACCATATATTTT
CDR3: CASSIGGRGYGNTIYF

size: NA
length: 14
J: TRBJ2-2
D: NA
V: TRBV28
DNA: TGTGCCAGCAGTTCCCATATACTGACACGGGAGCTGTTTTTT
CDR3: CASSSHILTRELFF

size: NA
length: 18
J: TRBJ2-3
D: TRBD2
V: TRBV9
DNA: TGTGCCAGCAGCGCCCTGTCGGGGCGGGAGGGCCCTAGAGATACGCAGTATTTT
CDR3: CASSALSGREGPRDTQYF

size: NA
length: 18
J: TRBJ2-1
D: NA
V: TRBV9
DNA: TGTGCCAGCAGCCCTAGAGTGGTAGGGTCTGTCTCCTACAATGAGCAGTTCTTC
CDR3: CASSPRVVGSVSYNEQFF

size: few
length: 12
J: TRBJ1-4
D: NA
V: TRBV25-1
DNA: TGTGCCAGCAGTGATGCACCTGAAAAACTGTTTTTT
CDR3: CASSDAPEKLFF

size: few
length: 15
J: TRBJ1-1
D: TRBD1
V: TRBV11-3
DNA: TGTGCCAGCAGCCCTTCGACAGGGGGTAACACTGAAGCTTTCTTT
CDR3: CASSPSTGGNTEAFF

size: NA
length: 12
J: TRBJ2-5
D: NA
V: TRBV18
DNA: TGTGCCACCCAAGGGGCGCCGGAGACCCAGTACTTC
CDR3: CATQGAPETQYF

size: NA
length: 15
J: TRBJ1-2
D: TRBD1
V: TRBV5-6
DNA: TGTGCCAGCAGCATACCAGGACAGGATAACTATGGCTACACCTTC
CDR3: CASSIPGQDNYGYTF

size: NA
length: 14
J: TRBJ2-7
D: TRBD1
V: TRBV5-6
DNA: TGTGCCAGCAGAAGGACAGGGGGTGCGCCCGAGCAGTACTTC
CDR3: CASRRTGGAPEQYF

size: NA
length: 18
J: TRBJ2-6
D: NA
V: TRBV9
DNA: TGTGCCAGCAGCGTAGCTAGGTCCAGCGACTCTGGGGCCAACGTCCTGACTTTC
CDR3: CASSVARSSDSGANVLTF

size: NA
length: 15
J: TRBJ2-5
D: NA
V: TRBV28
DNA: TGTGCCAGCAGTGAGAGGGGCGCGTACCAAGAGACCCAGTACTTC
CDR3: CASSERGAYQETQYF

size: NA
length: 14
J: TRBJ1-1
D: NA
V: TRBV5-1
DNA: TGCGCCAGCCACCTCCGGGTGGGGAGCACTGAAGCTTTCTTT
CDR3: CASHLRVGSTEAFF

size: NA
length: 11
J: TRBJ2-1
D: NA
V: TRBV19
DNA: TGTGCCAGTGGGGTGGCGGGTGAGCAGTTCTTC
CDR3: CASGVAGEQFF

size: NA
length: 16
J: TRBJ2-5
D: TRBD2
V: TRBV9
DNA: TGTGCCAGCAGCGTAGCCAGCGGGAGGGCCTCAGAGACCCAGTACTTC
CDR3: CASSVASGRASETQYF

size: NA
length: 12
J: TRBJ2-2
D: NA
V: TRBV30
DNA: TGTGCCTGGAGCGCCCGTCCAGGGGAGCTGTTTTTT
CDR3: CAWSARPGELFF

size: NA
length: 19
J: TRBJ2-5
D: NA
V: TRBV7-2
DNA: TGTGCCAGCAGCTCGGATGGGCTCTCGGGGCGGGCCTCGGGTGAGACCCAGTACTTC
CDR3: CASSSDGLSGRASGETQYF